This T cell receptor (beta chain) was sequenced during a study of shared clonotypes between healthy human individuals. J was trimmed by 3 bases and V by 3 bases; bases with no gene match: 1. The germline V gene has CDR1 SGHDN and CDR2 FVKESK. This CDR3 region has 15 residues. CD45RO-negative CD8 cells positively selected for CCR7 made up the naive population, which excluded terminally differentiated effector memory CD45RA+ cells. TCRdb keeps only in-frame clones here, not all; method: immunoSEQ multiplex PCR. The table includes some 630,000 clones, roughly 96% detected once. The sequenced sample was naive CD8+ T cells sorted from blood. This rearrangement joins TRBV14 to TRBJ2-1, with 11 bases identical to TRBD2. The clonotype was recovered from a woman in her 30s in good health. CDR3 DNA sequence: TGTGCCAGCAGCCACCTAGCGGGAGGCTACAATGAGCAGTTCTTC. It encodes CASSHLAGGYNEQFF.